The present T cell receptor beta chain was sequenced within a study of prognosis after radiotherapy for stage I lung cancer. Study information: Recruiting of stage I non-small cell lung cancer patients into the study occurred between April 2018 and early 2019.

The study amplified the TCR beta CDR3 region from genomic DNA. This amplification was carried out by two rounds of multiplex PCR. First-round PCR employed TRBV- and TRBJ-specific primers for each gene. Universal primers were used in the second round of PCR. One entry per CDR3 protein results from TCRdb running MiXCR on the multiplex PCR reads. The data show around 26,000 distinct CDR3 sequences, roughly 30% seen once. Blood draws of around 6 milliliters of peripheral blood occurred at each of two time points. The CDR3 covers 13 residues. The germline V gene encodes CDR1 SGHRS and CDR2 YFSETQ. V gave up 4 bases and J gave up 1 base, with 8 bases separating them. Ten or more counts support this clonotype.

The genes are TRBV5-1 and TRBJ1-1; D is unresolved. The specimen was PBMCs, collected before or after stereotactic body radiation therapy (not recorded which). The TCR originated in a donor at least 50 years old with non-small cell lung cancer. The CDR3 sequence: CASSQDGNTEAFF. The CDR3 DNA follows: TGCGCCAGCAGCCAAGACGGGAACACTGAAGCTTTCTTT.